Listed here is a single T cell receptor (beta chain). The antigen is not known. TCRdb's copy holds only in-frame clones and misses some; the assay was immunoSEQ multiplex PCR. The data show about 22,000 clones, with 70% to 85% seen just once and more than 15% held by the top ten. The data stem from a study of OX40 agonist ivuxolimab in advanced cancers. Study observations and caveats: In the 0.1-3.0 mg/kg groups, partial responders showed among the lowest expansion.

The starting material was CD4+ or CD8+ T cells sorted from blood, obtained in a trial of the OX40 agonist ivuxolimab. The receptor comes from an adult with an advanced solid tumor such as melanoma, head and neck, liver or kidney cancer.

The CDR3 bases are TGTGCCAGCAGCGTATATGGCTCGGGGGATGGGGCCAACGTCCTGACTTTC. This encodes CASSVYGSGDGANVLTF. This chain connects TRBV9 to TRBJ2-6; D may be TRBD2 (6 bases). CDR1 is SGDLS and CDR2 is YYNGEE in the germline V gene. Trimming shortened V by 1 base and J by 3 bases, and 14 bases separated the two germline ends. This CDR3 contains 17 residues.